This T cell receptor beta chain appears in the sequencing data of a study of OX40 agonist ivuxolimab in advanced cancers. Across the study: With ivuxolimab, an agonistic anti-OX40 (CD134) antibody, patients were treated. Prior therapy, whether anti-PD-1, anti-PD-L1 or anti-CTLA-4, was allowed, and less than 45% had some. Study-wide points: Near-lowest levels of clonal expansion characterized partial responders at 0.1-3.0 mg/kg.

Generated by immunoSEQ multiplex PCR, the TCRdb table keeps only in-frame clones and is missing some. The table includes over 65,000 clones, approximately 80% detected once. V dropped 3 bases and J dropped 4; count of bases not matched to a gene: 6. Looked up from germline, CDR1 is SNHLY and CDR2 is FYNNEI. The CDR3 runs 15 residues. With regard to this clone: The antigen remains undetermined.

This specimen consisted of CD4+ or CD8+ T cells sorted from blood, obtained in a trial of the OX40 agonist ivuxolimab. The gene calls are TRBV2 and TRBJ2-1, with 7 positions matching TRBD1. The receptor was isolated from an adult with an advanced solid tumor such as melanoma, head and neck, liver or kidney cancer. CDR3 in DNA: TGTGCCAGCAGTGATCAGGGGGTAAGGTACAATGAGCAGTTCTTC. Translation: CASSDQGVRYNEQFF.